These 18 T cell receptor beta chains were all obtained from the same sample, sequenced in a study of blood T cell repertoires in COVID-19. The assay was immunoSEQ multiplex PCR, and TCRdb's table has in-frame clones only and misses some. The table shows roughly 150,000 clones, with roughly 81% occurring only once. Specimen: peripheral blood. All receptors come from a woman between 55 and 75 years old with COVID-19, enrolled during active disease.

On this clone: Additional DNA sequences in this sample encode the identical CDR3. The chain couples TRBV6-5 to TRBJ1-6; 7 bases align to TRBD1. CDR1 MNHEY and CDR2 SVGAGI come from the germline V gene. The CDR3 is 14 residues long. J was trimmed by 6 bases and V by 6 bases; bases with no gene match: 5. The CDR3 nucleotides are TGTGCCAGCAGACGGGACAGATCTAATTCACCCCTCCACTTT. Its translation: CASRRDRSNSPLHF.

This rearrangement joins TRBV6-4 to TRBJ1-5; D gene uncertain. Germline loops: CDR1 MRHNA, CDR2 SNTAGT. Trimming pared 0 bases from V and 0 bases from J, leaving 9 bases between. This CDR3 region has 16 residues. The CDR3 DNA is TGTGCCAGCAGTGACTCGGAGGATCATAGCAATCAGCCCCAGCATTTT. Amino acid sequence: CASSDSEDHSNQPQHF.

This chain links TRBV10-3 with TRBJ1-1, with a weak D call TRBD1 (5 bases). CDR3 length equals 13 residues. V lost 6 bases, J lost 5 bases, and 13 bases lay in between. Per germline, CDR1 ENHRY and CDR2 SYGVKD. CDR3 loop: CAISNPGETEAFF. DNA of the CDR3: TGTGCCATCAGCAACCCGGGGGAAACTGAAGCTTTCTTT.

With respect to this clone: This same CDR3 is encoded by further DNA sequences in the sample. The chain links TRBV5-1 to TRBJ2-5; TRBD1 is a possible D gene (5 bases). Trimming removed 3 bases from V and 4 bases from J, with 10 bases in between. Germline-derived CDR1 and CDR2 are SGHRS and YFSETQ. The CDR3 loop spans 13 amino acids. The CDR3 DNA reads TGCGCCAGCAGCTCGCAGGGTGGAGAGACCCAGTACTTC. Protein product: CASSSQGGETQYF.

A few counts support this clone. The rearrangement links TRBV24-1 to TRBJ1-2, with D perhaps TRBD1 (5 bases). The length of the CDR3 is 13 residues. The germline V gene encodes CDR1 KGHDR and CDR2 SFDVKD. The V end lost 7 bases, the J end lost 2 bases, and 10 bases lay between the germline ends. This CDR3 reads CATRPAGNYGYTF. CDR3 DNA: TGTGCCACCAGGCCGGCAGGGAACTATGGCTACACCTTC.

V usage is TRBV6-6 and J usage is TRBJ2-5; perhaps TRBD1 as D (6 bases). The germline gives CDR1 MNHNY, CDR2 SVGAGI (reference sequence). The CDR3 has 16 residues. The V and J ends lost 6 bases and 2 bases respectively, with 19 bases between them. The CDR3 region has the DNA TGTGCCAGCAGCAACAGGGTGCCGGGCGGACAAGAGACCCAGTACTTC. Protein product: CASSNRVPGGQETQYF.

For the CDR3, the DNA is TGCGCCAGCAGCTATGGGACTGCCGTGGATACGCAGTATTTT. It yields the protein CASSYGTAVDTQYF. The chain recombines TRBV5-1 with TRBJ2-3; tentative D call: TRBD2 (6 bases). The V end was cut by 3 bases, the J end by 6 bases, with 14 bases between. This CDR3 has 14 residues. Germline-derived CDR1 and CDR2 are SGHRS and YFSETQ.

The table lists this clone with a count of one. The chain employs TRBV29-1 and TRBJ1-1, with D unresolved. Trimming pared 7 bases from V and 3 bases from J, leaving 6 bases between. The CDR3 has 10 amino acids. Looked up from germline, CDR1 is SQVTM and CDR2 is ANQGSEA. The CDR3 nucleotides read TGCAGCGCCCAGTACACTGAAGCTTTCTTT. This sequence encodes CSAQYTEAFF.

This clone was detected only once. This chain connects TRBV5-6 to TRBJ1-2, with no clear D. The CDR3 has 14 residues. Per the germline V gene, CDR1 is SGHDT and CDR2 is YYEEEE. V lost 0 bases to trimming and J lost 3 bases, with 9 bases between them. The CDR3 DNA reads as TGTGCCAGCAGCTTGGAATTGGGCCACTATGGCTACACCTTC. Amino acid sequence: CASSLELGHYGYTF.

There are a few counts of this clone. This chain uses TRBV5-6 with TRBJ1-6, with a weak D call TRBD1 (6 bases). The CDR3 runs 16 residues. Per germline, CDR1 SGHDT and CDR2 YYEEEE. The ends were cut back, 0 bases at V and 5 bases at J, with 12 bases in the middle. Here the CDR3 reads CASSLETGVNNSPLHF. CDR3 sequence (DNA): TGTGCCAGCAGCTTGGAGACAGGAGTCAATAATTCACCCCTCCACTTT.

Regarding this clone: Additional DNA sequences in this sample encode the identical CDR3. Here the CDR3 reads CASSPTGANQPQHF. The DNA for the CDR3 is TGTGCCAGCAGCCCGACAGGGGCCAATCAGCCCCAGCATTTT. The chain employs TRBV7-9 and TRBJ1-5; 8 nucleotides line up with TRBD1. The CDR3 is 14 residues long. Per germline, CDR1 SEHNR and CDR2 FQNEAQ (reference sequence). V lost 5 bases to trimming and J lost 3 bases; unmatched junction nucleotides: 3.

The CDR3 region is CASSFNRPYGYTF. The DNA of the CDR3 is TGTGCCAGCAGCTTCAACAGGCCATATGGCTACACCTTC. V and J are TRBV5-6 and TRBJ1-2; D may be TRBD1 (5 bases). The ends were cut back, 2 bases at V and 5 bases at J, with 10 bases in the middle. The germline V gene encodes CDR1 SGHDT and CDR2 YYEEEE. The CDR3 loop spans 13 amino acids.

The rearrangement uses TRBV30 and TRBJ1-1; D remains unclear. The germline V and J ends were trimmed by 0 bases and 2 bases, with 10 bases remaining between them. The germline CDR1 and CDR2 sequences are GTSNPN and SVGIG (reference sequence). The CDR3 runs to 14 residues. This CDR3 is CAWSVRGLNTEAFF. As DNA, the CDR3 is TGTGCCTGGAGTGTACGAGGACTCAACACTGAAGCTTTCTTT.

The V gene is TRBV7-9, the J gene TRBJ2-3; 12 positions agree with TRBD2. Germline trimming cut 2 bases from V and 0 bases from J; bases unmatched to any gene: 6. The CDR3 spans 18 residues. Germline V gene sequence: CDR1 SEHNR, CDR2 FQNEAQ (reference sequence). This chain's CDR3 is CASSLLLAGGPSTDTQYF. DNA of the CDR3: TGTGCCAGCAGCTTACTCCTAGCGGGGGGGCCTAGCACAGATACGCAGTATTTT.

In this sample, this clone turned up a few times. The V gene is TRBV2, the J gene TRBJ1-2; possible D gene TRBD1, 5 bases. Per the germline V gene, CDR1 is SNHLY and CDR2 is FYNNEI. The CDR3 runs 12 residues. V was shortened by 6 bases and J by 9 bases, with 14 bases between the two germline ends. The CDR3: CASRTGAGSYTF. CDR3 coding DNA: TGTGCCAGCAGAACAGGAGCAGGGAGCTACACCTTC.

This clone was observed a single time. The CDR3 sequence: CASSLRPGGYEQYV. DNA for the CDR3: TGTGCCAGCAGTTTACGGCCAGGGGGTTACGAGCAGTACGTC. This sequence joins TRBV27 and TRBJ2-7; 7 positions agree with TRBD1. Germline CDR1 is MNHEY and CDR2 is SMNVEV (reference sequence). V gave up 2 bases and J gave up 4 bases; unmatched junction bases: 5. This CDR3 has 14 amino acids.

The chain recombines TRBV7-8 with TRBJ1-1; D is undetermined. Germline lookup yields CDR1 SGHVS and CDR2 FQNEAQ. V lost 1 base to trimming and J lost 1 base, with 7 bases between them. The CDR3 length is 14 residues. The CDR3 is CASSLGPRNTEAFF. CDR3 in DNA: TGTGCCAGCAGCTTAGGTCCGAGGAACACTGAAGCTTTCTTT.

This chain joins TRBV9 and TRBJ1-3, with 8 bases matching TRBD1. The germline gives CDR1 SGDLS, CDR2 YYNGEE. V lost 1 base, J lost 0 bases, and 0 bases stayed unmatched. The CDR3 has 15 residues. The CDR3, as DNA: TGTGCCAGCAGCGTAACAGGGGGCTCTGGAAACACCATATATTTT. Protein sequence: CASSVTGGSGNTIYF.